One T cell receptor (beta chain) is described in this entry. Its antigen is unidentified. This sample stems from a study of cytomegalovirus exposure and HLA in healthy donors. Study-wide findings and caveats: TRBV6-2, TRBV6-3 and other indistinguishable V segments were excluded. TCR beta chains numbering some 160 were designated cytomegalovirus-associated. What a later analysis showed was that several of the most significant clusters appeared linked to common viral pathogens.

There were likely unrecorded immune exposures, though donors were nominally healthy when sampled. The PCR ran on 60 Vbeta and 13 Jbeta primers. TCRdb's copy holds only in-frame clones and misses some; the assay was immunoSEQ multiplex PCR. The sample lists roughly 160,000 clones, 85% seen once, with 2% to 3% in the top ten. The CDR3 length is 14 residues. The germline CDR1 and CDR2 sequences are MNHEY and SVGAGI. The ends were cut back, 2 bases at V and 5 bases at J, with 12 bases in the middle. The clonotype comes from a man aged 25 to 40 in good health and CMV-seropositive. The material sequenced was PBMCs. The chain uses TRBV6-5 and TRBJ1-2, with D perhaps matching TRBD1 (5 bases). The CDR3 nucleotides read TGTGCCAGCAGTTACGGCAGGGATGGGTATGGCTACACCTTC. Protein product: CASSYGRDGYGYTF.